These 26 T cell receptor beta chains came from one sample sequenced in a study of cytomegalovirus exposure and HLA in healthy donors. Researchers ran the PCR with 60 Vbeta and 13 Jbeta primers. TCRdb's table, derived via immunoSEQ multiplex PCR, lists solely in-frame clones and lacks some. The sample lists roughly 100,000 clones, 66% occurring once. Sequencing used PBMCs. These receptors all come from a woman in her forties or fifties in good health and CMV-seronegative.

The CDR3 nucleotides read TGTGCCAGCTCACCAGGGGGGGCGCCGGGCTACACCTTC. This gives the protein CASSPGGAPGYTF. This chain joins TRBV18 and TRBJ1-2; a possible D gene is TRBD1 (6 bases). Germline CDR1 reads KGHSH; CDR2 reads LQKENI. The CDR3 has 13 residues. The V end was cut by 2 bases, the J end by 8 bases, with 12 bases between.

This clone has just a few counts. The CDR3 region has the DNA TGTGCCAGCAGCTTAACACAGGAAGAGACCCAGTACTTC. The encoded protein is CASSLTQEETQYF. The chain joins TRBV7-3 to TRBJ2-5, with D maybe TRBD1 (5 bases). The germline V gene has CDR1 SGHTA and CDR2 FQGTGA. The V end was cut by 0 bases, the J end by 3 bases, with 5 bases between. The CDR3 is 13 amino acids.

This chain uses TRBV5-1 with TRBJ1-4; D possibly corresponds to TRBD1 (5 bases). Looked up from germline, CDR1 is SGHRS and CDR2 is YFSETQ. The V and J ends lost 0 bases and 3 bases respectively, with 9 bases between them. This CDR3 has 15 residues. The CDR3 sequence: CASSLVGGANEKLFF. CDR3 sequence (DNA): TGCGCCAGCAGCTTGGTCGGGGGGGCTAATGAAAAACTGTTTTTT.

This clone came up a few times. The chain combines TRBV19 with TRBJ1-5; TRBD1 matches at 11 bases. This CDR3 is 15 amino acids long. Germline CDR1 LNHDA, CDR2 SQIVND (reference sequence). Trimming at V came to 5 bases and at J to 5 bases, leaving 5 bases not matched to a gene. CDR3 sequence (DNA): TGTGCCAGTAGTTCGGGACAGGGGGGATATCAGCCCCAGCATTTT. Translating it yields CASSSGQGGYQPQHF.

The rearrangement links TRBV7-8 to TRBJ2-5; 9 nucleotides agree with TRBD1. Germline V gives CDR1 SGHVS, CDR2 FQNEAQ. V shed 4 bases and J 5 bases; nucleotides not matched to a gene: 5. The CDR3 is made up of 14 amino acids. CDR3 nucleotide sequence: TGTGCCAGCAGCTCGGGACAGGGAGGCGAGACCCAGTACTTC. It codes for CASSSGQGGETQYF. The complete variable domain, with remaining parts taken from reference TRBV7-8 and TRBJ2-5, reads GAGVSQSPRYKVAKRGQDVALRCDPISGHVSLFWYQQALGQGPEFLTYFQNEAQLDKSGLPSDRFFAERPEGSVSTLKIQRTQQEDSAVYLCASSSGQGGETQYFGPGTRLLVL.

The chain recombines TRBV19 with TRBJ2-7; no clear D gene. This CDR3 contains 14 residues. Germline-derived CDR1 and CDR2 are LNHDA and SQIVND (reference sequence). Trimming removed 1 base from V and 5 bases from J, with 12 bases in between. CDR3 nucleotide sequence: TGTGCCAGTAGTATAGGAGGTTTTCTCGACGAGCAGTACTTC. Translating it yields CASSIGGFLDEQYF.

The gene calls are TRBV10-2 and TRBJ1-6; 7 bases are shared with TRBD1. This CDR3 is 14 amino acids long. CDR1 is WSHSY, CDR2 SAAADI, per germline. The ends lost 7 bases at V and 8 bases at J; junction bases unmatched: 8. The CDR3 reads CASNDRVLYSPLHF. CDR3 DNA: TGCGCCAGCAATGACAGGGTCCTTTATTCACCCCTCCACTTT.

This clone came up a few times. The gene calls are TRBV7-2 and TRBJ1-4, with D perhaps TRBD1 (6 bases). V lost 1 base to trimming and J lost 8 bases, with 17 bases between them. The CDR3 runs to 16 residues. Germline V gene data show CDR1 as SGHTA and CDR2 as FQGNSA. CDR3 in DNA: TGTGCCAGCAGCTTAGGGGTGCAGGGGTTGGGAGAAAAACTGTTTTTT. Encoded protein: CASSLGVQGLGEKLFF.

The rearrangement joins TRBV5-1 to TRBJ2-2, with D unclear. This CDR3 has 14 residues. The germline gives CDR1 SGHRS, CDR2 YFSETQ. Trimming removed 0 bases from V and 6 bases from J, with 9 bases in between. The CDR3 DNA reads as TGCGCCAGCAGCTTGGAGAGGCTCCCCGGGGAGCTGTTTTTT. Its protein is CASSLERLPGELFF.

V gene TRBV4-1 combines with J gene TRBJ1-5; no clear D gene. V was pared by 0 bases and J by 7 bases, with 16 bases between. This CDR3 has 16 residues. From germline, CDR1 is MGHRA and CDR2 YSYEKL. The CDR3 here is CASSQDAGLGYQPQHF. CDR3 DNA sequence: TGCGCCAGCAGCCAAGATGCGGGCTTGGGGTACCAGCCCCAGCATTTT.

The chain couples TRBV19 to TRBJ2-2, with 9 bases matching TRBD1. CDR3 size: 17 residues. After removal of 5 bases from V and 4 bases from J, the junction contained 11 bases not matched to a gene. Germline V gene data show CDR1 as LNHDA and CDR2 as SQIVND (reference sequence). The DNA for the CDR3 is TGTGCCAGTAGTCTCGCTTGGGGACAGGGTTTCACCGGGGAGCTGTTTTTT. It specifies CASSLAWGQGFTGELFF.

The chain is built from TRBV29-1 and TRBJ2-1; no clear D. Looked up from germline, CDR1 is SQVTM and CDR2 is ANQGSEA. CDR3 length: 14 residues. V lost 1 base and J 4 bases, leaving 11 bases between the germline ends. CDR3 nucleotides: TGCAGCGTTGAAGCGGTGTTAATTTACAATGAGCAGTTCTTC. Its translation is CSVEAVLIYNEQFF.

The gene calls are TRBV6-5 and TRBJ2-7, with D possibly TRBD2 on 6 matching bases. CDR3 length equals 15 residues. Trimming cost V 2 bases and J 1 base, with 12 bases left between them. Germline-derived CDR1 and CDR2 are MNHEY and SVGAGI. As DNA, the CDR3 is TGTGCCAGCAGTTACGGGGCGGGGCCATCCTACGAGCAGTACTTC. This translates into CASSYGAGPSYEQYF.

The chain has TRBV11-3 and TRBJ2-7; 7 bases are shared with TRBD2. The CDR3 is 15 amino acids. V dropped 5 bases and J dropped 4; count of bases not matched to a gene: 11. Looked up from germline, CDR1 is SGHNT and CDR2 is YENEEA. CDR3 DNA sequence: TGTGCCAGCAGCCCGTTGGGCGGGAGATCGTACGAGCAGTACTTC. Its translation is CASSPLGGRSYEQYF.

The V call is TRBV15, the J call TRBJ2-7; 7 bases match TRBD1. Trimming removed 8 bases from V and 5 bases from J; junction bases left unmatched: 18. This CDR3 is built from 16 residues. Looked up from germline, CDR1 is LNHNV and CDR2 is YYDKDF (reference sequence). CDR3 in amino acids: CATGSPAGTEKDEQYF. CDR3 nucleotides: TGTGCCACCGGATCGCCGGCCGGGACAGAGAAGGACGAGCAGTACTTC.

The chain combines TRBV7-6 with TRBJ2-5; a weak D match, TRBD1 (6 bases). Between the trimmed V and J ends, which lost 1 base and 3 bases, there was a span of 6 bases. CDR1 is SGHVS and CDR2 is FNYEAQ in the germline V gene. This CDR3 is built from 13 residues. The CDR3 bases are TGTGCCAGCAGCTTAGACAGGGAAGAGACCCAGTACTTC. Its protein is CASSLDREETQYF.

The chain employs TRBV10-3 and TRBJ2-7, with a tentative D call TRBD1 (6 bases). The CDR3 extends over 14 amino acids. Germline CDR1 reads ENHRY; CDR2 reads SYGVKD. The V gene lost 2 bases and the J gene lost 4 bases, with 12 bases spanning the gap. CDR3 sequence (DNA): TGTGCCATCAGTGAGCTGGGACACCTTTACGAGCAGTACTTC. Translated: CAISELGHLYEQYF.

The J gene is TRBJ1-1, the V gene TRBV29-1; TRBD1 might be the D (5 bases). The CDR3 spans 16 residues. Germline V gives CDR1 SQVTM, CDR2 ANQGSEA. The V end was cut by 3 bases, the J end by 2 bases, with 19 bases between. The CDR3 region has the DNA TGCAGCGTTGAGGTTTTTCAGGGCTCGGCCAACACTGAAGCTTTCTTT. Protein: CSVEVFQGSANTEAFF. The full variable domain, in which reference TRBV29-1 and TRBJ1-1 provide the parts outside the CDR3, is SAVISQKPSRDICQRGTSLTIQCQVDSQVTMMFWYRQQPGQSLTLIATANQGSEATYESGFVIDKFPISRPNLTFSTLTVSNMSPEDSSIYLCSVEVFQGSANTEAFFGQGTRLTVV.

The genes are TRBV13 and TRBJ2-3; 7 bases line up with TRBD1. The CDR3 consists of 14 residues. Losses at the gene ends were 5 bases for V and 2 bases for J; bases not matched to a gene: 4. The germline V gene encodes CDR1 PRHDT and CDR2 FYEKMQ (reference sequence). The CDR3 sequence is CASSTGQATDTQYF. The CDR3 DNA sequence: TGTGCCAGCAGCACCGGACAGGCCACAGATACGCAGTATTTT. The full variable domain, its missing parts supplied by reference TRBV13 and TRBJ2-3, is AAGVIQSPRHLIKEKRETATLKCYPIPRHDTVYWYQQGPGQDPQFLISFYEKMQSDKGSIPDRFSAQQFSDYHSELNMSSLELGDSALYFCASSTGQATDTQYFGPGTRLTVL.

This clone appeared a few times. The chain links TRBV18 to TRBJ1-1; D perhaps matches TRBD1 (6 bases). Trimming stripped 2 bases from V and 4 bases from J, with 11 bases between. CDR1 is KGHSH and CDR2 is LQKENI in the germline V gene. The CDR3 spans 14 residues. The CDR3 DNA sequence: TGTGCCAGCTCACCAGGGACATGGAGCACTGAAGCTTTCTTT. This sequence encodes CASSPGTWSTEAFF.

V gene TRBV28 combines with J gene TRBJ1-1; maybe TRBD1 (6 bases). CDR1 is MDHEN, CDR2 SYDVKM, per germline. V was shortened by 4 bases and J by 5 bases, with 32 bases between the two germline ends. There are 20 residues in the CDR3. The CDR3 nucleotides read TGTGCCAGCAGTTCCCCTGGTTTCTGGACAGACAGACGAAAGGAGACTGAAGCTTTCTTT. This codes for CASSSPGFWTDRRKETEAFF.

The genes are TRBV7-8 and TRBJ2-7; 8 bases match TRBD2. The CDR3 has 14 residues. Trimming took 1 base from V and 5 from J; bases not matched to a gene: 4. In germline, CDR1 is SGHVS, CDR2 FQNEAQ. The CDR3 loop is CASSLGAGVDEQYF. Here the CDR3 DNA reads TGTGCCAGCAGCTTAGGAGCGGGGGTCGACGAGCAGTACTTC.

The chain employs TRBV21-1 and TRBJ2-7; the table's D call of TRBD1 was not tested on the DNA. TRBV21-1 is a listed pseudogene. This CDR3 is built from 11 residues. CDR3 amino acids: CATHKEYEQYF. The DNA for the CDR3 is TGTGCCACCCACAAAGAATACGAGCAGTACTTC.

CDR3 loop: CATSRALAGRTDTQYF. The CDR3 bases are TGTGCCACCAGCAGAGCTCTAGCGGGGCGCACAGATACGCAGTATTTT. The chain recombines TRBV15 with TRBJ2-3, with TRBD2 identical over 9 bases. Germline CDR1 reads LNHNV; CDR2 reads YYDKDF (reference sequence). The CDR3 loop spans 16 amino acids. Germline trimming cut 1 base from V and 1 base from J; bases unmatched to any gene: 3.

Written as DNA, the CDR3 is TGTGCCAGCAGCTTAGATGTCGGGGACGAGCAGTACTTC. It translates to CASSLDVGDEQYF. V usage is TRBV11-2 and J usage is TRBJ2-7; the D gene is possibly TRBD2 (5 bases). CDR1 and CDR2 from the germline V gene are SGHAT and FQNNGV. The ends were cut back, 0 bases at V and 5 bases at J, with 8 bases in the middle. The CDR3 sequence is 13 residues long.

This clone was observed a handful of times. The rearrangement joins TRBV4-3 to TRBJ2-7, with D perhaps TRBD2 (6 bases). The V end lost 0 bases, the J end lost 7 bases, and 16 bases lay between the germline ends. The CDR3 is 15 residues long. Germline V gene lookup returns CDR1 LGHNA and CDR2 YSLEER. CDR3 bases: TGCGCCAGCAGCCAAGAGAGTGGGGCCCGGGGGGAGCAGTACTTC. It specifies CASSQESGARGEQYF.